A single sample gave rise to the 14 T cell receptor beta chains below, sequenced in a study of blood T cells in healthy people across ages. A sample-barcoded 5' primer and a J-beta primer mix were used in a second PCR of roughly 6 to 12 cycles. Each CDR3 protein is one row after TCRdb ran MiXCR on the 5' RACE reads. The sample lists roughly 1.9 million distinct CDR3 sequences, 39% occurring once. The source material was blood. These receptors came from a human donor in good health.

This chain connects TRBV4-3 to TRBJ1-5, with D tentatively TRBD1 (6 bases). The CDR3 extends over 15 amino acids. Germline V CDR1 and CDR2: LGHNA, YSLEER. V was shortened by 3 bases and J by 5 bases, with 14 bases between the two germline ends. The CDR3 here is CASSQVPGGDQPQHF. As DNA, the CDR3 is TGCGCCAGCAGCCAGGTCCCTGGGGGCGATCAGCCCCAGCATTTT.

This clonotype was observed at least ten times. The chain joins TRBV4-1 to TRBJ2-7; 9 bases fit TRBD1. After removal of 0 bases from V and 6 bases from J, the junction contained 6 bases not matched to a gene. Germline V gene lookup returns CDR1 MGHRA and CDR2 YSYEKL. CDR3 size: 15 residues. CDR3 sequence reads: CASSQDPGQGREQYF. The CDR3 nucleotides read TGCGCCAGCAGCCAAGATCCGGGACAGGGCCGCGAGCAGTACTTC.

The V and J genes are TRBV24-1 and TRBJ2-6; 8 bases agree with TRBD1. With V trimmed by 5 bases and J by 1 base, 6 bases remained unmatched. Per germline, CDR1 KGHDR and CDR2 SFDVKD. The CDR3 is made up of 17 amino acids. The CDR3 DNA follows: TGTGCCACCAGTGGACAGGGGAAGGGGTCTGGGGCCAACGTCCTGACTTTC. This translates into CATSGQGKGSGANVLTF.

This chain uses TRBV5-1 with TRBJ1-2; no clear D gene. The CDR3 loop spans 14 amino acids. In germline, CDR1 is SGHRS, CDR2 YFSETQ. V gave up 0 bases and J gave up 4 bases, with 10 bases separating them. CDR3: CASSLETSGYGYTF. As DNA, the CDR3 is TGCGCCAGCAGCTTGGAGACTTCAGGCTATGGCTACACCTTC.

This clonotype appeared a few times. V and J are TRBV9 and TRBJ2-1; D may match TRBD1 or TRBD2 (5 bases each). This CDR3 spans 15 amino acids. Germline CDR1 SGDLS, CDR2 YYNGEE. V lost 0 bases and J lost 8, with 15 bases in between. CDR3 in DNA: TGTGCCAGCAGCGTAGAGGGACGCAGAGTGGATGAGCAGTTCTTC. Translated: CASSVEGRRVDEQFF. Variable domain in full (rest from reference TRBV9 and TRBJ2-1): DSGVTQTPKHLITATGQRVTLRCSPRSGDLSVYWYQQSLDQGLQFLIQYYNGEERAKGNILERFSAQQFPDLHSELNLSSLELGDSALYFCASSVEGRRVDEQFFGPGTRLTVL.

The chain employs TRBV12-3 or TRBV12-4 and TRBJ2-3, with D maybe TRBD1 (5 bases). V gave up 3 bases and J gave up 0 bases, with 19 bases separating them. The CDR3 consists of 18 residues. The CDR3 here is CASSFFPPDSLSTDTQYF. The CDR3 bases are TGTGCCAGCAGTTTTTTCCCTCCAGACAGCCTGAGCACAGATACGCAGTATTTT.

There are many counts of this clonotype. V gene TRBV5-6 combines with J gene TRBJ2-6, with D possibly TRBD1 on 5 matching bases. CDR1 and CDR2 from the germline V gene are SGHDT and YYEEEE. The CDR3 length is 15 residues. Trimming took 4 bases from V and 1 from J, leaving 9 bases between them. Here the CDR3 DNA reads TGTGCCAGCAGCCTACAGGATTCTGGGGCCAACGTCCTGACTTTC. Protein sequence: CASSLQDSGANVLTF.

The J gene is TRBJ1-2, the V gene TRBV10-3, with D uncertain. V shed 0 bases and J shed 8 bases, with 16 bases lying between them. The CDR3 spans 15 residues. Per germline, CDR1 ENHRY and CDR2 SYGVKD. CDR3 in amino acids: CAISESRSPGGGYTF. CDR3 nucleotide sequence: TGTGCCATCAGTGAGTCGAGGTCCCCTGGAGGCGGCTACACCTTC.

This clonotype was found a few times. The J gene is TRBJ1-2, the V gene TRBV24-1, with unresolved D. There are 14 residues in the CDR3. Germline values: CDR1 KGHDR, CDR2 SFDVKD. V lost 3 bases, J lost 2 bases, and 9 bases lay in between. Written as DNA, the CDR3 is TGTGCCACCAGTGATGCGGTATCCAACTATGGCTACACCTTC. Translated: CATSDAVSNYGYTF.

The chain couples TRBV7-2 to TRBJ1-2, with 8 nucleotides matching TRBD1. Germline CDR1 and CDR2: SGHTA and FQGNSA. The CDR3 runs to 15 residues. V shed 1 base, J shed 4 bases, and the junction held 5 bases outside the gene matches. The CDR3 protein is CASSLDRGIIYGYTF. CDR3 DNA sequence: TGTGCCAGCAGCTTAGACAGGGGGATTATCTATGGCTACACCTTC.

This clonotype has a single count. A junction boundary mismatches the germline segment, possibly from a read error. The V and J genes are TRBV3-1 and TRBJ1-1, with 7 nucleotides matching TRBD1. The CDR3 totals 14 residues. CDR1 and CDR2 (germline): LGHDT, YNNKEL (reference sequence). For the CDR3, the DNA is TGTGCCAGCAGCCAGGTCAGGGGGTTCGCTGAGGCTTTCTTT. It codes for CASSQVRGFAEAFF.

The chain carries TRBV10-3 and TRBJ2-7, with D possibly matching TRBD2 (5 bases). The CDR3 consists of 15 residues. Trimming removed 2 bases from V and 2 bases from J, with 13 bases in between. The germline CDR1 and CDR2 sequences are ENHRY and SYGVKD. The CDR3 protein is CAISEGNRGTYEQYF. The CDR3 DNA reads TGTGCCATCAGTGAGGGGAACCGAGGGACCTACGAGCAGTACTTC.

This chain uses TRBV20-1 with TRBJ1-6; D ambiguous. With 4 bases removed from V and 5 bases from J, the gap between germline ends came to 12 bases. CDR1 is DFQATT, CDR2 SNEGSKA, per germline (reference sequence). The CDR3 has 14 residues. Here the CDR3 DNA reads TGCAGTGCTAATACCGGGGAGAATAATTCACCCCTCCACTTT. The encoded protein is CSANTGENNSPLHF.

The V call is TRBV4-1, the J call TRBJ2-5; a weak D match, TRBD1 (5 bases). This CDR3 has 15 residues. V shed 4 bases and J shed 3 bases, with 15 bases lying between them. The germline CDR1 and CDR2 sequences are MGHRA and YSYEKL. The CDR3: CASSLNPQGEETQYF. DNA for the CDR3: TGCGCCAGCAGCCTAAATCCTCAGGGCGAAGAGACCCAGTACTTC.